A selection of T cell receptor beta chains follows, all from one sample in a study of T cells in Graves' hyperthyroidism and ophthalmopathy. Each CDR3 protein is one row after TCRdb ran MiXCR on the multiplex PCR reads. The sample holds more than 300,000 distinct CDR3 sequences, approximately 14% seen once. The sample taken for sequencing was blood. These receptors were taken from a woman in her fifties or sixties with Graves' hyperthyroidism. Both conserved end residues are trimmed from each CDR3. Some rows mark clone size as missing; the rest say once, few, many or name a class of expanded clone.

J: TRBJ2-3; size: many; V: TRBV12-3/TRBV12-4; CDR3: ASSLFWGRADTQY
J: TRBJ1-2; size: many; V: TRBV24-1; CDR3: ATSSGTYYGYT
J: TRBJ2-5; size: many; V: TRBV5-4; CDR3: ASSQRLAGVIQETQY
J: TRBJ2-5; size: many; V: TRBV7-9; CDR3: APEPGVQY
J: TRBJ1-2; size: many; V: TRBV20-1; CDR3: SARVREGYGYT
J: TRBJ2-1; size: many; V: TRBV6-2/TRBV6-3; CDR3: ASSWTYNEQF
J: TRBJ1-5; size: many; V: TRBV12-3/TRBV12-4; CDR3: ASSLSWQPQH
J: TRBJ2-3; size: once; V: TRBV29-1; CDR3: SVGGDRANTDTQY
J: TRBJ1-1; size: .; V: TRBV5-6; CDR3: ASSFRDPGFNTEAF
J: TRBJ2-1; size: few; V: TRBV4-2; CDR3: ASSQEVAGGRDEQF
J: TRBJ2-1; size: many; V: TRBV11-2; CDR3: ASSSQRREWAGSQF
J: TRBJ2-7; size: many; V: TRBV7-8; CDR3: ASSKLAYEQY
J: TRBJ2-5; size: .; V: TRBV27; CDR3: ASSLLSAEQETQY
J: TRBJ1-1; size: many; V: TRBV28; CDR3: ASRAPGGTEAF
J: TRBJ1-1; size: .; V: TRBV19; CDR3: ASSQMNTEAF
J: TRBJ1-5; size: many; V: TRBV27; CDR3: ASSWNLHQPQH
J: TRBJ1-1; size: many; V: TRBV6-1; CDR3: ASSGGADTEAF
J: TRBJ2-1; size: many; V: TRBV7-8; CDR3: ASSRTSVEQF
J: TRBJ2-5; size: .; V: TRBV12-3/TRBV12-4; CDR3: ASSLGGNPGETQY
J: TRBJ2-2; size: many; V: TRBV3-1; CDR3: ASSRGTSGRAAGELF
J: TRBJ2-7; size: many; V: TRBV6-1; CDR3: ASSEAGPSNEQY
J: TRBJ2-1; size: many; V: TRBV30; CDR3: AWSEGLAGYNEQF
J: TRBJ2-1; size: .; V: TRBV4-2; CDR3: ASSPTSAVFDEQF
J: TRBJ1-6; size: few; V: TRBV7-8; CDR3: ASSLNAGGGLLH
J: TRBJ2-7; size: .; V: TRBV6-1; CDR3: ASSPGTSRSSYEQY
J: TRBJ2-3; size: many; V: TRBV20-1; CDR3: SARQLSGGGADTQY
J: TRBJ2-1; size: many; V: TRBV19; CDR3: ASSPRDSNRYNEQF
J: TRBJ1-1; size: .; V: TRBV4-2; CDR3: ASSQGLTGNTEAF
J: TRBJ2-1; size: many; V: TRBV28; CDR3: ASSQFVLHNNEQF
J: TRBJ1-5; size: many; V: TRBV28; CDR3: ASRGTGFQQPQH
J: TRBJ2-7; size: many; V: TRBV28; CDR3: ASSTDKTPYEQY
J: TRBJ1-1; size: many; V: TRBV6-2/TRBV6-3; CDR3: ASSSVVGTGNTEAF
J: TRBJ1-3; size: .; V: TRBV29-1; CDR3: SVFFGNTIY
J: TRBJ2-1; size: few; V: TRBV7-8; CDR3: ASSPGTFYNEQF
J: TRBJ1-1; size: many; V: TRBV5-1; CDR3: ASSPQGWNTEAF
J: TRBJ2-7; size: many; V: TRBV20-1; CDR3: SAGGSNNYEQY
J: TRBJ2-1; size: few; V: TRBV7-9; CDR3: ASRPMEIHEQF
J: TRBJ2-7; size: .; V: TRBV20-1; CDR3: SGKPGLAGNLYEQY
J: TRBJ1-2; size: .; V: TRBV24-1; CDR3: ATSDRGQGYGYT
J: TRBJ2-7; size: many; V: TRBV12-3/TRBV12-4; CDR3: ASSFGGSYEQY
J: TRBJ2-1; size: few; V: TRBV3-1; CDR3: ASTPRTQGNEQF
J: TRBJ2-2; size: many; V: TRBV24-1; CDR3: ATSDTGPLNTGELF
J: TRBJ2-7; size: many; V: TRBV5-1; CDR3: ASSIGTSGPYEQY